These T cell receptor beta chains were read from a single sample in a study of CD8 T cells in Susac syndrome. TCRdb reprocessed the immunoSEQ multiplex PCR reads via MiXCR and lists one record per CDR3 protein. The profile covers 77,000 or so distinct CDR3 sequences, with about 95% appearing a single time and about 0.38% taken by the ten largest. Sequences were obtained from CD8+ T cells from PBMCs. Receptors originate from a human donor with multiple sclerosis. The CDR3 runs from the conserved cysteine through the conserved F or W. The order of the fields is D gene, V gene, clone size, J gene, CDR3 DNA, CDR3 protein. A D gene is named only where the DNA matches it firmly. Clone size, where shown, is once, few, many, or a class for clones that have expanded.

d_gene: TRBD1
v_gene: TRBV7-2
abundance: -
j_gene: TRBJ1-6
CDR3nt: TGTGCCAGCAGCTTAGTGGGACAGGGAAGGGATCCCCTCCACTTT
CDR3aa: CASSLVGQGRDPLHF

d_gene: -
v_gene: TRBV4-3
abundance: -
j_gene: TRBJ2-7
CDR3nt: TGCGCCAGCAGCCAAGATCTGCAGGAGTCCTACGAGCAGTACTTC
CDR3aa: CASSQDLQESYEQYF

d_gene: -
v_gene: TRBV4-1
abundance: -
j_gene: TRBJ1-2
CDR3nt: TGCGCCAGCAGCCAGAGGGTCTTTAACTATGGCTACACCTTC
CDR3aa: CASSQRVFNYGYTF

d_gene: -
v_gene: TRBV9
abundance: -
j_gene: TRBJ2-3
CDR3nt: TGTGCCAGCAGCCCCTTCGGAGCGGGTGGAGGGATACCGCAGTATTTT
CDR3aa: CASSPFGAGGGIPQYF

d_gene: TRBD1
v_gene: TRBV6-5
abundance: -
j_gene: TRBJ2-2
CDR3nt: TGTGCCAGCAGTCCCGGGACAGGGTACACCGGGGAGCTGTTTTTT
CDR3aa: CASSPGTGYTGELFF

d_gene: -
v_gene: TRBV29-1
abundance: -
j_gene: TRBJ2-7
CDR3nt: TGCAGCGTCGCTAGGGACTACGAGCAGTACTTC
CDR3aa: CSVARDYEQYF

d_gene: TRBD2
v_gene: TRBV9
abundance: -
j_gene: TRBJ2-7
CDR3nt: TGTGCCAGCAGCGTAGGGGTCGGCGGGAGCCTCGAGCAGTACTTC
CDR3aa: CASSVGVGGSLEQYF

d_gene: -
v_gene: TRBV27
abundance: -
j_gene: TRBJ2-5
CDR3nt: TGTGCCAGCAGTTCTCGACACCAAGAGACCCAGTACTTC
CDR3aa: CASSSRHQETQYF

d_gene: TRBD2
v_gene: TRBV30
abundance: -
j_gene: TRBJ2-2
CDR3nt: TGTGCCTGGAGCGCTGGTAGCGGGACCGGGGAGCTGTTTTTT
CDR3aa: CAWSAGSGTGELFF

d_gene: -
v_gene: TRBV28
abundance: -
j_gene: TRBJ2-1
CDR3nt: TGTGCCAGCAGTTTATTAGCGAATGAGCAGTTCTTC
CDR3aa: CASSLLANEQFF

d_gene: -
v_gene: TRBV9
abundance: -
j_gene: TRBJ2-1
CDR3nt: TGTGCCAGCAGCGTAGCTACCGGGATAGCCGCGGAGCAGTTCTTC
CDR3aa: CASSVATGIAAEQFF

d_gene: -
v_gene: TRBV5-6
abundance: once
j_gene: TRBJ1-6
CDR3nt: TGTGCCAGCAGCTTGGGGGACGATTCACCCCTCCACTTT
CDR3aa: CASSLGDDSPLHF

d_gene: TRBD2
v_gene: TRBV28
abundance: -
j_gene: TRBJ2-2
CDR3nt: TGTGCCAGCAGTCTCAAGACTAGCGGAGGCCCTTACACCGGGGAGCTGTTTTTT
CDR3aa: CASSLKTSGGPYTGELFF

d_gene: -
v_gene: TRBV4-2
abundance: once
j_gene: TRBJ2-7
CDR3nt: TGTGCCAGCAGCCTTGACTTCACCAGCGAGCAGTACTTC
CDR3aa: CASSLDFTSEQYF

d_gene: TRBD1
v_gene: TRBV6-1
abundance: -
j_gene: TRBJ1-4
CDR3nt: TGTGCCAGCAGCCCCGACAGGGCTTATGAAAAACTGTTTTTT
CDR3aa: CASSPDRAYEKLFF

d_gene: -
v_gene: TRBV19
abundance: -
j_gene: TRBJ1-1
CDR3nt: TGTGCCAGTAGTGCCGGAGGGCTTGAAGCTTTCTTT
CDR3aa: CASSAGGLEAFF

d_gene: TRBD2
v_gene: TRBV4-2
abundance: -
j_gene: TRBJ2-1
CDR3nt: TGTGCCAGCAGCCAAGGGGTAAGCGGGAGGATTAATGAGCAGTTCTTC
CDR3aa: CASSQGVSGRINEQFF

d_gene: TRBD2
v_gene: TRBV7-9
abundance: -
j_gene: TRBJ2-1
CDR3nt: TGTGCCAGCAGCCCCTGGACTAGCTATGGTACAAATGAGCAGTTCTTC
CDR3aa: CASSPWTSYGTNEQFF

d_gene: TRBD1
v_gene: TRBV18
abundance: once
j_gene: TRBJ1-1
CDR3nt: TGTGCCAGCTCACGGACAGGGGGCGAAATAGTGAACACTGAAGCTTTCTTT
CDR3aa: CASSRTGGEIVNTEAFF

d_gene: -
v_gene: TRBV7-9
abundance: few
j_gene: TRBJ2-7
CDR3nt: TGTGCCAGCAGCTTAGCATCCCACGAGCAGTACTTC
CDR3aa: CASSLASHEQYF

d_gene: TRBD1
v_gene: TRBV24-1
abundance: -
j_gene: TRBJ2-2
CDR3nt: TGTGCCACCAGTGAAGGGACAGCGAACACCGGGGAGCTGTTTTTT
CDR3aa: CATSEGTANTGELFF

d_gene: TRBD2
v_gene: TRBV6-1
abundance: -
j_gene: TRBJ2-4
CDR3nt: TGTGCCAGCAGCCCACTGGGGGGGGTAGCCAAAAACATTCAGTACTTC
CDR3aa: CASSPLGGVAKNIQYF

d_gene: TRBD1
v_gene: TRBV19
abundance: -
j_gene: TRBJ1-2
CDR3nt: TGTGCCAGTCGCACGGGACAGGGCTATGGCTACACCTTC
CDR3aa: CASRTGQGYGYTF

d_gene: TRBD1
v_gene: TRBV28
abundance: once
j_gene: TRBJ1-2
CDR3nt: TGTGCCAGCAGTGTCGGACAGGGGGCTGGTGGCTACACCTTC
CDR3aa: CASSVGQGAGGYTF

d_gene: -
v_gene: TRBV4-1
abundance: -
j_gene: TRBJ2-7
CDR3nt: TGCGCCAGCAGCCTCCACACCGAGACCTACGAGCAGTACTTC
CDR3aa: CASSLHTETYEQYF

d_gene: TRBD2
v_gene: TRBV9
abundance: -
j_gene: TRBJ2-7
CDR3nt: TGTGCCAGCAGCGTAGGTGGGGGGGACGAGCAGTACTTC
CDR3aa: CASSVGGGDEQYF

d_gene: TRBD1
v_gene: TRBV29-1
abundance: -
j_gene: TRBJ1-5
CDR3nt: TGCAGCGCCGGACAGGGTAGCAATCAGCCCCAGCATTTT
CDR3aa: CSAGQGSNQPQHF

d_gene: -
v_gene: TRBV7-9
abundance: -
j_gene: TRBJ1-4
CDR3nt: TGTGCCAGCAGCTCAGGGGATGAAAAACTGTTTTTT
CDR3aa: CASSSGDEKLFF

d_gene: TRBD1
v_gene: TRBV7-9
abundance: -
j_gene: TRBJ2-3
CDR3nt: TGTGCCAGCAGCTTAGGAGGGGGCCCGCAGTATTTT
CDR3aa: CASSLGGGPQYF

d_gene: -
v_gene: TRBV6-1
abundance: -
j_gene: TRBJ2-7
CDR3nt: TGTGCCAGCAGTGAACCGGTCCAGGGATTCACCTACGAGCAGTACTTC
CDR3aa: CASSEPVQGFTYEQYF

d_gene: -
v_gene: TRBV27
abundance: once
j_gene: TRBJ2-7
CDR3nt: TGTGCCAGCAGCCTCCTTCGGGAGTACTCCGAGCAGTACTTC
CDR3aa: CASSLLREYSEQYF

d_gene: -
v_gene: TRBV2
abundance: -
j_gene: TRBJ2-7
CDR3nt: TGTGCCAGCAGTGAAAACCAACCCTACGAGCAGTACTTC
CDR3aa: CASSENQPYEQYF

d_gene: -
v_gene: TRBV11-2
abundance: -
j_gene: TRBJ1-1
CDR3nt: TGTGCCAGCAGCTTAGAGCGGCAGGGGTACACTGAAGCTTTCTTT
CDR3aa: CASSLERQGYTEAFF

d_gene: TRBD1
v_gene: TRBV10-3
abundance: -
j_gene: TRBJ2-5
CDR3nt: TGTGCCATCAGTGCGGCAGGGGGCGGCGAGACCCAGTACTTC
CDR3aa: CAISAAGGGETQYF

d_gene: -
v_gene: TRBV27
abundance: -
j_gene: TRBJ2-7
CDR3nt: TGTGCCAGCAGTTTGAGGGACAACTACGAGCAGTACTTC
CDR3aa: CASSLRDNYEQYF

d_gene: TRBD1
v_gene: TRBV7-3
abundance: -
j_gene: TRBJ1-1
CDR3nt: TGTGCCAGCAGCGAGAGACAGGGGGCGAACACTGAAGCTTTCTTT
CDR3aa: CASSERQGANTEAFF

d_gene: TRBD1
v_gene: TRBV29-1
abundance: -
j_gene: TRBJ1-1
CDR3nt: TGCAGCGTGAACCGCTGGGACAGAATGAACACTGAAGCTTTCTTT
CDR3aa: CSVNRWDRMNTEAFF

d_gene: -
v_gene: TRBV29-1
abundance: -
j_gene: TRBJ1-1
CDR3nt: TGCAGCGTTCATAGCACTGAAGCTTTCTTT
CDR3aa: CSVHSTEAFF

d_gene: -
v_gene: TRBV19
abundance: once
j_gene: TRBJ2-4
CDR3nt: TGTGCCAGTAGTATTCAGGGCGACATTCAGTACTTC
CDR3aa: CASSIQGDIQYF

d_gene: TRBD2
v_gene: TRBV7-9
abundance: -
j_gene: TRBJ2-1
CDR3nt: TGTGCCAGCAGCCCTAGCGGGGATGAGCAGTTCTTC
CDR3aa: CASSPSGDEQFF

d_gene: -
v_gene: TRBV7-8
abundance: -
j_gene: TRBJ1-1
CDR3nt: TGTGCCAGCAGCGGGGGCATAGAAGCTTTCTTT
CDR3aa: CASSGGIEAFF

d_gene: TRBD2
v_gene: TRBV7-3
abundance: -
j_gene: TRBJ2-3
CDR3nt: TGTGCCAGCAGCTTAAGGAGCGGGGGCACAGATACGCAGTATTTT
CDR3aa: CASSLRSGGTDTQYF

d_gene: -
v_gene: TRBV30
abundance: once
j_gene: TRBJ2-7
CDR3nt: TGTGCCTGGAGTGCAGGGTACTCCTACGAGCAGTACTTC
CDR3aa: CAWSAGYSYEQYF

d_gene: -
v_gene: TRBV27
abundance: -
j_gene: TRBJ1-1
CDR3nt: TGTGCCAGCAGTCCGCCAGGCAGGAACACTGAAGCTTTCTTT
CDR3aa: CASSPPGRNTEAFF

d_gene: TRBD2
v_gene: TRBV7-9
abundance: -
j_gene: TRBJ2-4
CDR3nt: TGTGCCAGCAGCTTAGTAAGGGGAGCGGGACCCGGGGCCAAAAACATTCAGTACTTC
CDR3aa: CASSLVRGAGPGAKNIQYF